These 12 T cell receptor beta chains share one sample of origin, sequenced in a study of cytomegalovirus exposure and HLA in healthy donors (TCRdb year 2017). Library method: the immunoSEQ multiplex PCR assay. For the multiplex PCR, a mixture combining 60 forward primers for TCR Vbeta segments and 13 reverse primers for TCR Jbeta segments was used. TCRdb stores this immuneACCESS table with in-frame sequences only. Part of the clones is absent; in the studies checked, under half of the shortfall reflects unresolved V genes, and no reason is known for the rest. Recorded for this sample are about 130,000 clones; roughly 70% of them occurred a single time. The ten biggest clones cover over 1.5% of the sample. The sequencing sample was made of PBMCs. All receptors come from a human donor in good health.

The chain links TRBV6-5 to TRBJ2-2; 7 bases are a match to TRBD1. The CDR3 is made up of 14 amino acids. Germline-derived CDR1 and CDR2 are MNHEY and SVGAGI. With V trimmed by 10 bases and J by 5 bases, 10 bases remained unmatched. Written as DNA, the CDR3 is TGTGCCACAAAGACAGGGCTGTGGACCGGGGAGCTGTTTTTT. Translated: CATKTGLWTGELFF.

The V gene is TRBV4-1, the J gene TRBJ2-2; the D gene is possibly TRBD2 (5 bases). CDR3 size: 15 residues. The V gene lost 4 bases and the J gene lost 4 bases, with 13 bases spanning the gap. From germline, CDR1 is MGHRA and CDR2 YSYEKL. Here the CDR3 DNA reads TGCGCCAGCAGCCCGACGGGAAGGAGCACCGGGGAGCTGTTTTTT. Its protein is CASSPTGRSTGELFF.

The CDR3 loop reads CSVEMARAGANVLTF. Written as DNA, the CDR3 is TGCAGCGTTGAAATGGCCAGGGCTGGGGCCAACGTCCTGACTTTC. This chain connects TRBV29-1 to TRBJ2-6; D is perhaps TRBD1 (5 bases). Trimming took off 2 bases at V and 2 bases at J, with 10 bases between the two ends. The CDR3 has 15 amino acids. Per the germline V gene, CDR1 is SQVTM and CDR2 is ANQGSEA.

V usage is TRBV9 and J usage is TRBJ2-5; D may be TRBD1 (6 bases). The germline gives CDR1 SGDLS, CDR2 YYNGEE. V lost 4 bases to trimming and J lost 3 bases, with 13 bases between them. CDR3 length equals 14 residues. CDR3 residues: CASSRTEGEETQYF. The CDR3 bases are TGTGCCAGCAGCCGGACAGAAGGGGAAGAGACCCAGTACTTC. The full variable domain, with the rest looked up from reference TRBV9 and TRBJ2-5, is DSGVTQTPKHLITATGQRVTLRCSPRSGDLSVYWYQQSLDQGLQFLIQYYNGEERAKGNILERFSAQQFPDLHSELNLSSLELGDSALYFCASSRTEGEETQYFGPGTRLLVL.

The chain has TRBV27 and TRBJ2-7; TRBD1 agrees at 7 bases. Trimming took 5 bases from V and 6 from J; bases not matched to a gene: 16. The CDR3 totals 16 residues. Germline loops: CDR1 MNHEY, CDR2 SMNVEV (reference sequence). The CDR3 bases are TGTGCCAGCAGTCGGGCGACAGGGAACCTTCAAGGCGAGCAGTACTTC. Amino acid sequence: CASSRATGNLQGEQYF.

The chain joins TRBV9 to TRBJ2-7; 7 bases line up with TRBD1. J was trimmed by 5 bases and V by 3 bases; bases with no gene match: 8. The CDR3 extends over 14 amino acids. Per germline, CDR1 SGDLS and CDR2 YYNGEE. The CDR3 coding sequence is TGTGCCAGCAGCGCCCCGACAGGGTCCCACGAGCAGTACTTC. This encodes CASSAPTGSHEQYF.

This clone came up a few times. The V and J genes are TRBV28 and TRBJ2-3, with 8 bases aligning to TRBD2. The junction had 7 bases not matched to a gene; V was cut back by 3 bases and J by 2 bases. Germline CDR1 is MDHEN and CDR2 is SYDVKM. The CDR3 sequence is 16 residues long. This CDR3 is CASSFLREANTDTQYF. DNA for the CDR3: TGTGCCAGCAGTTTCTTGCGGGAGGCAAACACAGATACGCAGTATTTT.

The chain carries TRBV7-8 and TRBJ2-1, with 10 bases that match TRBD1. V dropped 5 bases and J dropped 8; count of bases not matched to a gene: 6. This CDR3 has 14 residues. Looked up from germline, CDR1 is SGHVS and CDR2 is FQNEAQ. CDR3 in amino acids: CASSQRTGGHEQFF. CDR3 DNA: TGTGCCAGCAGCCAACGGACAGGGGGACATGAGCAGTTCTTC.

This clone was detected once. CDR3 sequence: CASSRPVGQGVKTQYF. The CDR3, as DNA: TGCGCCAGCAGCCGCCCCGTGGGGCAGGGTGTTAAGACCCAGTACTTC. The rearrangement joins TRBV4-1 to TRBJ2-5, with a weak D call TRBD1 (5 bases). This CDR3 is built from 16 residues. Germline CDR1 reads MGHRA; CDR2 reads YSYEKL. Between the trimmed V and J ends, which lost 4 bases and 6 bases, there was a span of 21 bases.

V gene TRBV19 combines with J gene TRBJ2-5, with TRBD2 as a possible D gene (7 bases). The DNA end favors TRBJ2-7, so the J call may be wrong. Germline CDR1 and CDR2: LNHDA and SQIVND (reference sequence). This CDR3 is built from 13 residues. The CDR3 DNA reads as TGTGCCTCTAAAGAGGGGGGGCGGAACGAGCAGTACTTC. Amino acid sequence: CASKEGGRNEQYF.

This chain links TRBV19 with TRBJ1-2; 7 nucleotides align to TRBD1. CDR1 is LNHDA, CDR2 SQIVND, per germline (reference sequence). The CDR3 runs 14 residues. The V and J ends lost 9 bases and 3 bases, in that order; junction bases with no gene match: 10. CDR3 loop: CASQQGTGDYGYTF. In nucleotides, the CDR3 is TGTGCCAGCCAACAGGGGACTGGGGACTATGGCTACACCTTC. The variable domain in full, with the rest retrieved from reference TRBV19 and TRBJ1-2, is DGGITQSPKYLFRKEGQNVTLSCEQNLNHDAMYWYRQDPGQGLRLIYYSQIVNDFQKGDIAEGYSVSREKKESFPLTVTSAQKNPTAFYLCASQQGTGDYGYTFGSGTRLTVV.

This clone has just a few counts. The rearrangement joins TRBV27 to TRBJ2-1, with TRBD2 matching 8 bases. CDR1 MNHEY and CDR2 SMNVEV come from the germline V gene (reference sequence). Losses at the gene ends were 8 bases for V and 6 bases for J; bases not matched to a gene: 12. CDR3 length equals 15 residues. The chain's CDR3 is CASPFLAGGGNEQFF. The CDR3, as DNA: TGTGCCAGCCCTTTTCTAGCGGGCGGGGGCAATGAGCAGTTCTTC.